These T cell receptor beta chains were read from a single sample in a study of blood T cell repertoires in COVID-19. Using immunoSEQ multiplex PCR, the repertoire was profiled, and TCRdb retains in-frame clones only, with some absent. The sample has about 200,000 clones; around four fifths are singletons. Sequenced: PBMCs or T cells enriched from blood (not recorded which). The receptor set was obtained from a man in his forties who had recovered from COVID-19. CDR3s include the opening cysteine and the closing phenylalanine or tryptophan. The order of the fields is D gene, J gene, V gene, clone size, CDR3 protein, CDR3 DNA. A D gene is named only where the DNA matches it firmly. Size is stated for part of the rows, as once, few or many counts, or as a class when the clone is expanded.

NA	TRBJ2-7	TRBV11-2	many	CASSLGEEYEQYF	TGTGCCAGCAGCTTGGGAGAGGAGTACGAGCAGTACTTC
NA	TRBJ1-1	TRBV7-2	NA	CASSAAGRNTEAFF	TGTGCCAGCAGCGCTGCCGGGAGGAACACTGAAGCTTTCTTT
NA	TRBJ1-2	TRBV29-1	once	CSVGQLNGYTF	TGCAGCGTTGGACAGTTGAATGGCTACACCTTC
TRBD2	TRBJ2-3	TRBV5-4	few	CASSFGLAGGQGYF	TGTGCCAGCAGCTTTGGACTAGCGGGAGGGCAAGGGTATTTT
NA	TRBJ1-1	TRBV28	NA	CASSLYQGWGEAFF	TGTGCCAGCAGTTTATATCAGGGGTGGGGCGAAGCTTTCTTT
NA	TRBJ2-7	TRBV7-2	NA	CASSLGELGYEQYF	TGTGCCAGCAGCTTAGGAGAGCTAGGCTACGAGCAGTACTTC
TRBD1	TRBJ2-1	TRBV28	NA	CASSLQDRVGNEQFF	TGTGCCAGCAGTTTACAGGACAGGGTAGGCAATGAGCAGTTCTTC
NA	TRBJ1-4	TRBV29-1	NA	CSVPSDTTTNEKLFF	TGCAGCGTCCCGTCGGACACGACAACTAATGAAAAACTGTTTTTT
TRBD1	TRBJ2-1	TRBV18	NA	CASSWTGVDYNEQFF	TGTGCCAGCTCGTGGACAGGGGTTGACTACAATGAGCAGTTCTTC
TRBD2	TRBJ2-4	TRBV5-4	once	CASSLPSSGLAKNIQYF	TGTGCCAGCAGCCTACCCTCTAGCGGATTAGCCAAAAACATTCAGTACTTC
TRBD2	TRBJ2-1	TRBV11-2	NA	CASSPPGSGNEQFF	TGTGCCAGCAGCCCGCCAGGTAGCGGGAATGAGCAGTTCTTC
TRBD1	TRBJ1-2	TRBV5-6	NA	CASSLSTQGALRPYGYTF	TGTGCCAGCAGCTTGTCTACGCAGGGGGCATTACGACCCTATGGCTACACCTTC
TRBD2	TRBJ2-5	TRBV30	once	CAWSPLTSGYQETQYF	TGTGCCTGGAGCCCTCTGACTAGCGGTTACCAAGAGACCCAGTACTTC
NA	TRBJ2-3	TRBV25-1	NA	CASSATGSDTQYF	TGTGCCAGCAGTGCGACAGGTTCAGATACGCAGTATTTT
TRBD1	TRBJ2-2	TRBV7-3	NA	CASSLLPTGPTGELFF	TGTGCCAGCAGCCTACTACCGACAGGGCCAACCGGGGAGCTGTTTTTT
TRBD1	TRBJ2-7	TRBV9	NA	CASSVTGGAFGEQYF	TGTGCCAGCAGCGTGACAGGGGGCGCTTTTGGCGAGCAGTACTTC
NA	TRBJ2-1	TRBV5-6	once	CASSFSLSYNEQFF	TGTGCCAGCAGCTTTAGTTTATCCTACAATGAGCAGTTCTTC
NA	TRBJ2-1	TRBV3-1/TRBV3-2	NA	CASSPYQTVNNEQFF	TGTGCCAGCAGCCCCTACCAGACAGTTAACAATGAGCAGTTCTTC
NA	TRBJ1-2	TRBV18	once	CATSTDRFGREGYTF	TGTGCCACCTCGACCGACAGATTCGGCCGCGAAGGCTACACCTTC
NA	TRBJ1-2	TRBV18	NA	CASSPDRSGYTF	TGTGCCAGCTCACCCGACAGGTCGGGCTACACCTTC
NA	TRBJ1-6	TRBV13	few	CASSLGGPGSYSPLHF	TGTGCCAGCAGCTTAGGCGGCCCCGGGTCGTATTCACCCCTCCACTTT
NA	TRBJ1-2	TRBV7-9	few	CASSQGQIYGYTF	TGTGCCAGCAGCCAAGGACAGATCTATGGCTACACCTTC
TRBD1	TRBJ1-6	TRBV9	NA	CASSGLGTGNSPLHF	TGTGCCAGCAGCGGCCTAGGGACAGGGAACTCACCCCTCCACTTT
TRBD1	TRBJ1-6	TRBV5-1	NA	CASSFGQALNSPLHF	TGCGCCAGCAGCTTTGGACAGGCATTGAATTCACCCCTCCACTTT
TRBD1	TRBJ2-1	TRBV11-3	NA	CASSLPGQGANEQFF	TGTGCCAGCAGCTTACCGGGACAGGGGGCAAATGAGCAGTTCTTC
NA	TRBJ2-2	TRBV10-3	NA	CAISGTVHDTGELFF	TGTGCCATCAGTGGGACAGTACACGACACCGGGGAGCTGTTTTTT
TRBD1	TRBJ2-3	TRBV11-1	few	CASSLGQGVHTQYF	TGTGCCAGCAGCCTCGGACAGGGGGTACATACGCAGTATTTT
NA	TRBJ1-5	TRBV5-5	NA	CASSLAMAEGGNQPQHF	TGTGCCAGCAGCTTGGCTATGGCCGAAGGAGGGAATCAGCCCCAGCATTTT
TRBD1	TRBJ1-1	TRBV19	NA	CASSIRDRVRTEAFF	TGTGCCAGTAGTATCCGGGACAGGGTTCGGACTGAAGCTTTCTTT
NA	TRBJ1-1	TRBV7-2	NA	CASSLATGTEAFF	TGTGCCAGCAGCTTAGCGACGGGCACTGAAGCTTTCTTT
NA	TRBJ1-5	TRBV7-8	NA	CASSLAGGALSNQPQHF	TGTGCCAGCAGCTTAGCAGGAGGGGCCCTCAGCAATCAGCCCCAGCATTTT
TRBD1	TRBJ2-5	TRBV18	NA	CASSLGTEETQYF	TGTGCCAGCTCACTCGGGACAGAAGAGACCCAGTACTTC
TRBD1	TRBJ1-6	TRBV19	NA	CASSETGATVNSPLHF	TGTGCCAGTAGCGAGACAGGGGCCACCGTTAATTCACCCCTCCACTTT
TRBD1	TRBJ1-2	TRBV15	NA	CATSRDEGANYGYTF	TGTGCCACCAGCAGAGATGAGGGGGCGAACTATGGCTACACCTTC
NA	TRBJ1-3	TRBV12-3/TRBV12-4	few	CASSWTVNTIYF	TGTGCCAGCAGTTGGACAGTAAACACCATATATTTT
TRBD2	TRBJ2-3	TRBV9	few	CASSIEGGSSQSTQYF	TGTGCCAGCAGCATCGAGGGCGGGAGCTCCCAAAGTACGCAGTATTTT